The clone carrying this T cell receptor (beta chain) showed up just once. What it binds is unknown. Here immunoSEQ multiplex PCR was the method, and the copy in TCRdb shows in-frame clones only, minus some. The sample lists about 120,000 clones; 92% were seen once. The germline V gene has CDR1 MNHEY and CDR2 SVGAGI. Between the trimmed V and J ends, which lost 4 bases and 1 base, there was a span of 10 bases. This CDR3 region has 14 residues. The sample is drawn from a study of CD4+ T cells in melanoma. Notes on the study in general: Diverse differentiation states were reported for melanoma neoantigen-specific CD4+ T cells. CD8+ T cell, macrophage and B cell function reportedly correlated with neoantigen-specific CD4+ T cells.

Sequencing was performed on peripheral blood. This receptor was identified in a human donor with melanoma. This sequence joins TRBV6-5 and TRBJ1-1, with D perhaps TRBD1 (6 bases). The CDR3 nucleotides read TGTGCCAGCAGTTTCGACAGGACGAACACTGAAGCTTTCTTT. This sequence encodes CASSFDRTNTEAFF.